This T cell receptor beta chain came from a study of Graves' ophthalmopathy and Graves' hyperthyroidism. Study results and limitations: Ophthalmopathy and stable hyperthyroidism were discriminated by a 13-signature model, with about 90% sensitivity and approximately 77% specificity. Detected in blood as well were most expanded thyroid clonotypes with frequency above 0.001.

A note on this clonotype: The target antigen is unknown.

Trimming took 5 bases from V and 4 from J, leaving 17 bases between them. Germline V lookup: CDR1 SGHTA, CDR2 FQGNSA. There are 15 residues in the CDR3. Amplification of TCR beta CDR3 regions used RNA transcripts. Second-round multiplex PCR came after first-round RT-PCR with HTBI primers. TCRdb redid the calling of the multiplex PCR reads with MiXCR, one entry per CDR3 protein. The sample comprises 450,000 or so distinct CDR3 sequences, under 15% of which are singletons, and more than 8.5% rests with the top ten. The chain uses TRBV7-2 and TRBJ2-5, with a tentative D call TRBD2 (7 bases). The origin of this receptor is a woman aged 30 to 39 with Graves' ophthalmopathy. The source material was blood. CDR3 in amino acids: CASSLRGGLGETQYF. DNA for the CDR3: TGTGCCAGCAGCCTAAGGGGGGGGCTGGGAGAGACCCAGTACTTC.